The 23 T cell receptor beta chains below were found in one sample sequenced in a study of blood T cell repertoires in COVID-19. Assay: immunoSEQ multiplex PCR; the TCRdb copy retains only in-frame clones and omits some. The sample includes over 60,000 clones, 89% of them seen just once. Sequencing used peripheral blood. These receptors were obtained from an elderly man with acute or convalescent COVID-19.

The CDR3 nucleotides are TGTGCCAGTCTCTACCCCGGGGGTGAGCAGTTCTTC. Its translation is CASLYPGGEQFF. The chain uses TRBV19 and TRBJ2-1, with D perhaps TRBD2 (6 bases). Germline CDR1 reads LNHDA; CDR2 reads SQIVND (reference sequence). Trimming stripped 8 bases from V and 9 bases from J, with 14 bases between. The CDR3 totals 12 residues.

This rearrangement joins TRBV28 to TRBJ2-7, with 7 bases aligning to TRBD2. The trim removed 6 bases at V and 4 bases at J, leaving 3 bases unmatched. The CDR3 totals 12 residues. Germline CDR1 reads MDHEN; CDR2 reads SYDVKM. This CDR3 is CASSSGGYEQYF. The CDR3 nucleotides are TGTGCCAGCAGCTCCGGGGGGTACGAGCAGTACTTC.

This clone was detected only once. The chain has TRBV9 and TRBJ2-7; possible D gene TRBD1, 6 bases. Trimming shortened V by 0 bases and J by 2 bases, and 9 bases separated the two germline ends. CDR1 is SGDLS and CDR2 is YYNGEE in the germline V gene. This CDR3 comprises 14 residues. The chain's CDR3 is CASSVGQATYEQYF. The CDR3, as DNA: TGTGCCAGCAGCGTAGGACAGGCCACCTACGAGCAGTACTTC.

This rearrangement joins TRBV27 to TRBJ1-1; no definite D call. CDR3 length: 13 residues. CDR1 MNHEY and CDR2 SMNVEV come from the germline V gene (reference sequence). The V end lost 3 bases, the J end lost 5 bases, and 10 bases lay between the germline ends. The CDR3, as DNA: TGTGCCAGCAGTTTGGCCCGAGGGACTGAAGCTTTCTTT. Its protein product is CASSLARGTEAFF.

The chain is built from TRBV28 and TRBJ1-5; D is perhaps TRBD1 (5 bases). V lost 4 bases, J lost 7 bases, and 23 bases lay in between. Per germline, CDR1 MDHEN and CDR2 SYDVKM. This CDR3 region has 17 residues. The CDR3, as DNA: TGTGCCAGCAGTTCCCTCTTCGACCCGGGGCGGGGGCAGCCCCAGCATTTT. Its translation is CASSSLFDPGRGQPQHF.

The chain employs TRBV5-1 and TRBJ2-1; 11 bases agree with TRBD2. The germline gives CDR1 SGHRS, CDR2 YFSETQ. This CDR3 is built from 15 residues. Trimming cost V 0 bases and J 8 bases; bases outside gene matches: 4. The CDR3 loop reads CASSLDVSGRDEQFF. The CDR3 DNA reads TGCGCCAGCAGCTTGGATGTTAGCGGGAGGGATGAGCAGTTCTTC.

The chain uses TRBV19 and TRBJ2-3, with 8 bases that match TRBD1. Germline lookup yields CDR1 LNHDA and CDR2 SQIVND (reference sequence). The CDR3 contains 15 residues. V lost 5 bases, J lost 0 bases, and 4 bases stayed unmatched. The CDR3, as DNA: TGTGCCAGTAGTCCGGGACAGGTTAGCACAGATACGCAGTATTTT. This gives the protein CASSPGQVSTDTQYF. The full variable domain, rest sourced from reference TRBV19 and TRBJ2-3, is DGGITQSPKYLFRKEGQNVTLSCEQNLNHDAMYWYRQDPGQGLRLIYYSQIVNDFQKGDIAEGYSVSREKKESFPLTVTSAQKNPTAFYLCASSPGQVSTDTQYFGPGTRLTVL.

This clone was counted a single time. CDR3 in amino acids: CASSPVTGAAGYTF. CDR3 DNA: TGTGCCAGCAGCCCTGTAACAGGGGCGGCTGGCTACACCTTC. This rearrangement joins TRBV28 to TRBJ1-2, with TRBD1 matching over 7 bases. This CDR3 has 14 amino acids. Germline values: CDR1 MDHEN, CDR2 SYDVKM. Trimming at V came to 6 bases and at J to 7 bases, leaving 11 bases not matched to a gene.

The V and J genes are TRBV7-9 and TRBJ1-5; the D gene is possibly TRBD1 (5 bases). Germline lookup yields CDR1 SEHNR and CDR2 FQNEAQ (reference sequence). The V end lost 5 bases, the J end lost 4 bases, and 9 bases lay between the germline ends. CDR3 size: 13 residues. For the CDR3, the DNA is TGTGCCAGCAGCGCGGGACTGAATCAGCCCCAGCATTTT. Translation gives CASSAGLNQPQHF. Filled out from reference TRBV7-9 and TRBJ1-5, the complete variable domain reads DTGVSQNPRHKITKRGQNVTFRCDPISEHNRLYWYRQTLGQGPEFLTYFQNEAQLEKSRLLSDRFSAERPKGSFSTLEIQRTEQGDSAMYLCASSAGLNQPQHFGDGTRLSIL.

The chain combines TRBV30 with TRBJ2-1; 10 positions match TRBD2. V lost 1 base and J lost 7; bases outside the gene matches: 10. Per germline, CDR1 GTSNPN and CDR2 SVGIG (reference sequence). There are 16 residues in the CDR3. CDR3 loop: CAWSDPLAGVRNEQFF. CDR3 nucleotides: TGTGCCTGGAGTGATCCTCTAGCGGGAGTACGGAATGAGCAGTTCTTC.

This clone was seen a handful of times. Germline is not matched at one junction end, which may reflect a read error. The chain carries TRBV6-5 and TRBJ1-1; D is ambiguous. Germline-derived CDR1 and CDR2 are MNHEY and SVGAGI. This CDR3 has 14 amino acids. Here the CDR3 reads CASNYLRGNTEAFF. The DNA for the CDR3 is TGTGCCAGCAATTACTTGCGTGGGAACACTGAAGCTTTCTTT.

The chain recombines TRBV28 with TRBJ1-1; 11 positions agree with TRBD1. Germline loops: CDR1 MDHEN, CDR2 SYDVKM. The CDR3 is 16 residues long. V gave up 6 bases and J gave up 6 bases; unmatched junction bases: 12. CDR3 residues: CASRPQPGQGASEAFF. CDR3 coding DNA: TGTGCCAGCAGGCCTCAACCCGGACAGGGGGCCTCTGAAGCTTTCTTT. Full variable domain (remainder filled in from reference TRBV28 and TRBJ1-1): DVKVTQSSRYLVKRTGEKVFLECVQDMDHENMFWYRQDPGLGLRLIYFSYDVKMKEKGDIPEGYSVSREKKERFSLILESASTNQTSMYLCASRPQPGQGASEAFFGQGTRLTVV.

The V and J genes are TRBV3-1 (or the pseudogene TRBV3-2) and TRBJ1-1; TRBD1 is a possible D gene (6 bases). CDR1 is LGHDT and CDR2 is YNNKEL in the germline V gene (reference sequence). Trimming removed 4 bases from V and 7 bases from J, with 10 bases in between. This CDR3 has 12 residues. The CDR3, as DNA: TGTGCCAGCAGCCTCCAGGGGAATGAAGCTTTCTTT. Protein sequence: CASSLQGNEAFF.

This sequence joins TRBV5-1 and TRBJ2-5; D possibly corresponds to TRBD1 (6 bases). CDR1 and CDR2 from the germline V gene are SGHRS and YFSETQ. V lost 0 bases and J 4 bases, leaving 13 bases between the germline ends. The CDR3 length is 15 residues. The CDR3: CASSLVRQGRETQYF. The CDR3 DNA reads TGCGCCAGCAGCTTGGTAAGGCAGGGGAGAGAGACCCAGTACTTC.

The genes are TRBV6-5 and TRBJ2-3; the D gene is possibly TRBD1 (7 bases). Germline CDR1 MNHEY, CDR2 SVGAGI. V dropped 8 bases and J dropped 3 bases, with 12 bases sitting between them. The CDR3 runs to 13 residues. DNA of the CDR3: TGTGCCAGCGGGGCAGGGGGGACAGATACGCAGTATTTT. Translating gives CASGAGGTDTQYF.

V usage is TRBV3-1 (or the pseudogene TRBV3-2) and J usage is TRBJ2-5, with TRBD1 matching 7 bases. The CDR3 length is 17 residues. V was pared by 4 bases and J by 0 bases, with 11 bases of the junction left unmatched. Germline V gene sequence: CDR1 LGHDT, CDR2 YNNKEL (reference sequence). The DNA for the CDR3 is TGTGCCAGCAGCCCAACCTTGACAGGGCGCCACCAAGAGACCCAGTACTTC. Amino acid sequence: CASSPTLTGRHQETQYF.

CDR3 loop: CASSLWDSSYEQYF. The CDR3 DNA sequence: TGTGCCAGCAGCCTCTGGGACAGCTCCTACGAGCAGTACTTC. The V gene is TRBV3-1 (or the pseudogene TRBV3-2), the J gene TRBJ2-7, with TRBD1 identical over 7 bases. With 4 bases clipped from V and 0 bases from J, the junction kept 3 bases outside the gene matches. This CDR3 has 14 amino acids. CDR1 is LGHDT and CDR2 is YNNKEL in the germline V gene (reference sequence).

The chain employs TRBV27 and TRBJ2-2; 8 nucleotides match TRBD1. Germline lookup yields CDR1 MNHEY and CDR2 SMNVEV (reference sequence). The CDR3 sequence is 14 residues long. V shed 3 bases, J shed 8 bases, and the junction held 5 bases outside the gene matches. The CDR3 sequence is CASSLTGAGGELFF. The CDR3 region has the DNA TGTGCCAGCAGTTTGACAGGGGCAGGGGGGGAGCTGTTTTTT.

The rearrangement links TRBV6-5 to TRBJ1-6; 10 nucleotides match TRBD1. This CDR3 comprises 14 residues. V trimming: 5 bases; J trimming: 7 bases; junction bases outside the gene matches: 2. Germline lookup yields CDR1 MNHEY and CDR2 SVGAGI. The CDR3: CASSPGQGNSPLHF. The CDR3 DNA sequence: TGTGCCAGCAGTCCGGGACAGGGGAATTCACCCCTCCACTTT.

The CDR3 here is CASSLDGTGSDTQYF. The CDR3 bases are TGTGCCAGCAGCTTAGATGGGACAGGGTCTGATACGCAGTATTTT. The chain links TRBV7-9 to TRBJ2-3, with TRBD1 matching 9 bases. CDR1 and CDR2 (germline): SEHNR, FQNEAQ (reference sequence). The ends lost 1 base at V and 6 bases at J; junction bases unmatched: 5. This CDR3 is built from 15 residues.

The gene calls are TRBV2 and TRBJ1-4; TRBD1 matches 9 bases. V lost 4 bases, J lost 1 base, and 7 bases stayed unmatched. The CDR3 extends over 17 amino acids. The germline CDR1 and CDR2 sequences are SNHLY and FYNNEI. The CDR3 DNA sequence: TGTGCCAGCAGTGGTTACCGGGACAGGGAAACTAATGAAAAACTGTTTTTT. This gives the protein CASSGYRDRETNEKLFF.

The CDR3 is CSVRGLVTDTQYF. The CDR3 DNA reads TGCAGCGTTCGAGGACTAGTAACAGATACGCAGTATTTT. V is TRBV29-1 and J is TRBJ2-3; TRBD2 matches at 7 bases. CDR3 length equals 13 residues. Germline assignment: CDR1 SQVTM and CDR2 ANQGSEA. V dropped 5 bases and J dropped 3; count of bases not matched to a gene: 5.

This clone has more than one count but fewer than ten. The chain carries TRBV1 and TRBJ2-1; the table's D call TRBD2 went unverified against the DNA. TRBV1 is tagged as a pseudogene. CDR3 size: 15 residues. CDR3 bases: TGCACCAGCAGCCGGCGGGAGGGCTCCTACAATGAGCAGTTCTTC. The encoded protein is CTSSRREGSYNEQFF.